This is a list of T cell receptor beta chains from one sample in a study of cytomegalovirus exposure and HLA in healthy donors. Assay used: immunoSEQ multiplex PCR; TCRdb lists only in-frame clones, some missing. The sample table includes around 100,000 clones. The sample consisted of PBMCs. All receptors come from a man aged 35 to 55 in good health and CMV-seropositive. Each CDR3 is given without its conserved first and last residue.

TRBJ1-2	TRBV6-1	12	ASSEADSNYGYT
TRBJ2-7	TRBV27	11	ATGTGPTYEQY
TRBJ2-3	TRBV7-7	11	ASSRGLKYTQY
TRBJ1-2	TRBV6-6	13	ASSFNNRVIDGYT
TRBJ2-5	TRBV9	15	ASSVALGGSRGETQY
TRBJ2-3	TRBV10-3	14	AISAVLATSTDTQY
TRBJ1-2	TRBV27	13	ASSFEKTGGSGYT
TRBJ2-1	TRBV28	10	ASSKIGPEQF
TRBJ1-2	TRBV28	15	ASSLDTPGQGAGGYT
TRBJ1-5	TRBV10-3	12	AISEGGAIQPQH
TRBJ1-3	TRBV7-9	10	ASRGPGNTIY
TRBJ2-5	TRBV9	13	ASSETGGRATAQY
TRBJ1-3	TRBV29-1	9	SGLGGNTIY